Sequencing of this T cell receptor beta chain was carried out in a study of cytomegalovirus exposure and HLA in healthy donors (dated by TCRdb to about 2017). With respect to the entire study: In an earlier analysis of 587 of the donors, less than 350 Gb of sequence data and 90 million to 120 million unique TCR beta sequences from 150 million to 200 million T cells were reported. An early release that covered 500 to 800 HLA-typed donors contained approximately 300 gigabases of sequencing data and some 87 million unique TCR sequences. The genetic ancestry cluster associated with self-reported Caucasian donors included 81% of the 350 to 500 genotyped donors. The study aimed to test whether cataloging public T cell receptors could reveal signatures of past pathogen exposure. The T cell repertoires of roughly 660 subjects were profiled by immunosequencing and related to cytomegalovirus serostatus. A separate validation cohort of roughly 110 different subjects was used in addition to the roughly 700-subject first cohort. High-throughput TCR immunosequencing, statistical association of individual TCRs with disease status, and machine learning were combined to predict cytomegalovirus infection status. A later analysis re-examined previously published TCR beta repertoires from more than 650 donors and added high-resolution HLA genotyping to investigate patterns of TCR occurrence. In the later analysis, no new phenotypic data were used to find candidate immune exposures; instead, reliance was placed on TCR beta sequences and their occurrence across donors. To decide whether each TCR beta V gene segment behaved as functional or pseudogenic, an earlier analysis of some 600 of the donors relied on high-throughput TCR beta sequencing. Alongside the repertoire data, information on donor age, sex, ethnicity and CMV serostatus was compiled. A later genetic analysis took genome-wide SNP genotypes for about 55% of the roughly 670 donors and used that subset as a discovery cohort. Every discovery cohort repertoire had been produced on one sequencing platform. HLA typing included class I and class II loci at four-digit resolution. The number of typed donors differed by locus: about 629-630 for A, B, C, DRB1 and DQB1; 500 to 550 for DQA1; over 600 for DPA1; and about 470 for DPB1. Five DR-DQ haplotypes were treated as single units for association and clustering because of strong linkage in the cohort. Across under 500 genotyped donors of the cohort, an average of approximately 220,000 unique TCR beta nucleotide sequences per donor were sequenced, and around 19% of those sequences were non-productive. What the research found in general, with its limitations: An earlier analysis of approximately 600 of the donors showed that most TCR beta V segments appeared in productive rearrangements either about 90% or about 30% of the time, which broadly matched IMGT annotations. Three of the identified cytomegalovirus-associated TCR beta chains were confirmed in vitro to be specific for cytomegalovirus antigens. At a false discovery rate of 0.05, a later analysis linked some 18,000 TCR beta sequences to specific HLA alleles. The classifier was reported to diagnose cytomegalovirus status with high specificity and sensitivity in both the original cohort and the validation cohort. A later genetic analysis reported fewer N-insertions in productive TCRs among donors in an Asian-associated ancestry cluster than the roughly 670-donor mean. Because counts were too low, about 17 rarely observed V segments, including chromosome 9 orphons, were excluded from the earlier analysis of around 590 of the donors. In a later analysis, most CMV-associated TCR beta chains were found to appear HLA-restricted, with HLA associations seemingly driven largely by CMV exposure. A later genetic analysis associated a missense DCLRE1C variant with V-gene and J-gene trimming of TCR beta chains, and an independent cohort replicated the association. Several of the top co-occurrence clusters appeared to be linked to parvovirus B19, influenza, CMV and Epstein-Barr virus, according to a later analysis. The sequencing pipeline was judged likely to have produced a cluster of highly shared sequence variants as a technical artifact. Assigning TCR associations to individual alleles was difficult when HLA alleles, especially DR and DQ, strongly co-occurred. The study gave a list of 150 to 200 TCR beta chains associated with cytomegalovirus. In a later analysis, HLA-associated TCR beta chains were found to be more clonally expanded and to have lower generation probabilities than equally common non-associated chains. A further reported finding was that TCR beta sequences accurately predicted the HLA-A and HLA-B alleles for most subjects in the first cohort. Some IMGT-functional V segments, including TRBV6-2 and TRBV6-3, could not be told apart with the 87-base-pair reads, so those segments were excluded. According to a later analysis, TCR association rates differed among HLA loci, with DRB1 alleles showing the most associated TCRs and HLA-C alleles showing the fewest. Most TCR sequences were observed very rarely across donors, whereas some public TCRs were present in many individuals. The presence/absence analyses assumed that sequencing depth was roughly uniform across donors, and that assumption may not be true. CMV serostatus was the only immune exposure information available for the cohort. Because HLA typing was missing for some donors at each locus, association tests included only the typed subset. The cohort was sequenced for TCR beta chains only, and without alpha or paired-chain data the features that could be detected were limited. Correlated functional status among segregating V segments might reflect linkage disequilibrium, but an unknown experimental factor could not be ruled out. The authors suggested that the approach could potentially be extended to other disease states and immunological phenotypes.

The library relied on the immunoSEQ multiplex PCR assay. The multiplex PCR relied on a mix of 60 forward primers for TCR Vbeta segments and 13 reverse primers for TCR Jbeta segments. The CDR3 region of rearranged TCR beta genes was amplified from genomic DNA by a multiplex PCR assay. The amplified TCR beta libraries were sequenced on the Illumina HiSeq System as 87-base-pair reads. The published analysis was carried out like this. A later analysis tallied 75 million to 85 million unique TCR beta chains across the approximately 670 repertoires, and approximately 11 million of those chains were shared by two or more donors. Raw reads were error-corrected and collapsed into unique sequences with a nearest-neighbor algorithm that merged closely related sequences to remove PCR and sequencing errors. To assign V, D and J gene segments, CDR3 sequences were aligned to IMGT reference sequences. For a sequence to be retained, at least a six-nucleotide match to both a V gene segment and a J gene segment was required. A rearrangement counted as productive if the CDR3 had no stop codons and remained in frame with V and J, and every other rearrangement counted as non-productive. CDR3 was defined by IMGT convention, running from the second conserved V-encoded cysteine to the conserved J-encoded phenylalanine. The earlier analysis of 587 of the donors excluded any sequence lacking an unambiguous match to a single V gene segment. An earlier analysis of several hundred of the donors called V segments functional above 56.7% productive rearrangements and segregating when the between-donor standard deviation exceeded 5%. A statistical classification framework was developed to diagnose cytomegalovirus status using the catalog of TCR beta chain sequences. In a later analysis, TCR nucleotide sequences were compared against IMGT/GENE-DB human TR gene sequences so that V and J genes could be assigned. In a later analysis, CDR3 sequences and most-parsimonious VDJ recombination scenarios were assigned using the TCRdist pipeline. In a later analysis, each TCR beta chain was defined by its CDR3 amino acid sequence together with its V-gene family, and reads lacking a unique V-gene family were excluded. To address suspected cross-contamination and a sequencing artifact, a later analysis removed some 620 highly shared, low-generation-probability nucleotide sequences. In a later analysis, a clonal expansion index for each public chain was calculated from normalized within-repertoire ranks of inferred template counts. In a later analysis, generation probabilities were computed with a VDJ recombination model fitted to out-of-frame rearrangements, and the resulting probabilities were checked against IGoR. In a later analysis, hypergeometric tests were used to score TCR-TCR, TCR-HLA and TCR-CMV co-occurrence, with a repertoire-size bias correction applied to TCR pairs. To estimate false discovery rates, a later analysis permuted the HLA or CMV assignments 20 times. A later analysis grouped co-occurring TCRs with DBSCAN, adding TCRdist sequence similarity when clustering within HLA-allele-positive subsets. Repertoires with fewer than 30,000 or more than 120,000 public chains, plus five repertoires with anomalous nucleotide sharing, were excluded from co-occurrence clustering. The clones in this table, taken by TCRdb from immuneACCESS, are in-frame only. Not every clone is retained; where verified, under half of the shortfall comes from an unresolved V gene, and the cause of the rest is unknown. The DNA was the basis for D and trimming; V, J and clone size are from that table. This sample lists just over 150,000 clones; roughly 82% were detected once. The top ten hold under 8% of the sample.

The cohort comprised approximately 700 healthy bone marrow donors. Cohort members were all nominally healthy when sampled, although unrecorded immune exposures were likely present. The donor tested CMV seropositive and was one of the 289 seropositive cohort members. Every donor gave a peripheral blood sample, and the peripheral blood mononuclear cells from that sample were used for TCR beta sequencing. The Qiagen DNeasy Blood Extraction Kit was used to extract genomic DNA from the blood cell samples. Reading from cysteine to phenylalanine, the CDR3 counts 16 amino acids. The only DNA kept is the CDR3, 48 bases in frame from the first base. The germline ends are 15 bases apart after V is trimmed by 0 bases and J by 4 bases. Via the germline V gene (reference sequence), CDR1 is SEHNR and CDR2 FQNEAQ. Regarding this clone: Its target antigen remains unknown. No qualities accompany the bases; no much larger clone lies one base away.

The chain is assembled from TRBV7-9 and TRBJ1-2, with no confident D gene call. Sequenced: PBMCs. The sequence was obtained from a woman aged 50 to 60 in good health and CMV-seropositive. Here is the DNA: TGTGCCAGCAGCTTAGCCGGGTCGACGGTTGTCTATGGCTACACCTTC. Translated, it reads CASSLAGSTVVYGYTF.